This T cell receptor beta chain was observed in a study of control samples from healthy donors and cancer patients. The repertoire was sequenced with immunoSEQ multiplex PCR; TCRdb's copy has only in-frame clones and lacks some. The sample includes roughly 150,000 clones, around nine tenths seen only once; the top ten take about 1.7%. This clone has just one count. The length of the CDR3 is 13 residues. Between the trimmed V and J ends, which lost 5 bases and 2 bases, there was a span of 10 bases. CDR1 is MNHEY, CDR2 SMNVEV, per germline (reference sequence). This clonotype was sampled from a man younger than 35 in good health. The material sequenced was blood. The J gene is TRBJ2-7, the V gene TRBV27; no definite D call. The CDR3 bases are TGTGCCAGCAGTCGAGACACCGCCTACGAGCAGTACTTC. This translates into CASSRDTAYEQYF.